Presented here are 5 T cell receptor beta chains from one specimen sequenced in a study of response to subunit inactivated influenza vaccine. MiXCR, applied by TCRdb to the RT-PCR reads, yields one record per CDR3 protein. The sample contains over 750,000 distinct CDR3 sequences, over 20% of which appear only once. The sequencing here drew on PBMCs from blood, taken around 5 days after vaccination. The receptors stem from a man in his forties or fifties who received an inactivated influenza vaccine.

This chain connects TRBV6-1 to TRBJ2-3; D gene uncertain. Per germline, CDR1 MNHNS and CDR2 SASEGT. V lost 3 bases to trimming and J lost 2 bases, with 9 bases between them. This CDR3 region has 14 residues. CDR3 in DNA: TGTGCCAGCAGTGAGTGGATTTCCACAGATACGCAGTATTTT. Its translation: CASSEWISTDTQYF.

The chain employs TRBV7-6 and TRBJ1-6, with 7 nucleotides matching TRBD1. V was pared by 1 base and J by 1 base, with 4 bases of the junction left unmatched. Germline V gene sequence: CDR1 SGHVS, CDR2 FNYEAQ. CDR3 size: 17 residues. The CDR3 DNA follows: TGTGCCAGCAGCTTAGAAGTCAGGGGGTCCTATAATTCACCCCTCCACTTT. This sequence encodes CASSLEVRGSYNSPLHF.

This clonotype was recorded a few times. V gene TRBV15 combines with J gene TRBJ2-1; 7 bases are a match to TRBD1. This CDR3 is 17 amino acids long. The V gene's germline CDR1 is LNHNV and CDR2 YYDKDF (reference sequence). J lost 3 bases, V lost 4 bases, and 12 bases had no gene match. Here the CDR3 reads CATSKQIPGQYYNEQFF. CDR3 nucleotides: TGTGCCACCAGCAAACAAATACCGGGACAGTACTACAATGAGCAGTTCTTC.

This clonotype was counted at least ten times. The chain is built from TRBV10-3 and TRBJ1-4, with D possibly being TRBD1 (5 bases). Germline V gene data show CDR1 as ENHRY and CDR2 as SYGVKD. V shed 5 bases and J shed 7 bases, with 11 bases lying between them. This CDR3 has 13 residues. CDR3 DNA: TGTGCCATCAGTCCTTCGGGGGGTGAAAAACTGTTTTTT. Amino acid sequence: CAISPSGGEKLFF.

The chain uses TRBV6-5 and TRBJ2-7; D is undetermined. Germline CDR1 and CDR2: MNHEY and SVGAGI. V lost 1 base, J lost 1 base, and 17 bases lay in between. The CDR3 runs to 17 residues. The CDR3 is CASSYFYSRDLSYEQYF. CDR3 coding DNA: TGTGCCAGCAGTTACTTCTACTCCCGCGATTTGTCCTACGAGCAGTACTTC.